The 6 T cell receptor beta chains below come from one sample, sequenced in a study of shared clonotypes between healthy human individuals. Only in-frame clones appear in the TCRdb table, and some are missing; sequencing was by immunoSEQ multiplex PCR. In the table there are about 730,000 clones, around 70% of which are singletons. The sample consisted of memory CD4+ T cells sorted from blood. Subset of the sample: CD45RA-negative fraction. These receptors came from a woman in her twenties or thirties in good health.

The V gene is TRBV6-4, the J gene TRBJ2-1; 10 bases agree with TRBD1. V gave up 2 bases and J gave up 8 bases; unmatched junction bases: 6. This CDR3 spans 15 amino acids. CDR1 is MRHNA and CDR2 is SNTAGT in the germline V gene. CDR3 DNA: TGTGCCAGCAGTGACGGGACAGGGGAAGAGGATGAGCAGTTCTTC. Its translation is CASSDGTGEEDEQFF.

The chain employs TRBV9 and TRBJ2-1; D is perhaps TRBD1 (6 bases). Germline V gene sequence: CDR1 SGDLS, CDR2 YYNGEE. V was pared by 0 bases and J by 2 bases, with 9 bases between. The CDR3 runs to 15 residues. The CDR3 sequence is CASSVVGAAYNEQFF. The CDR3 DNA reads TGTGCCAGCAGCGTAGTGGGGGCAGCCTACAATGAGCAGTTCTTC. The whole variable domain, filled in from reference TRBV9 and TRBJ2-1, reads DSGVTQTPKHLITATGQRVTLRCSPRSGDLSVYWYQQSLDQGLQFLIQYYNGEERAKGNILERFSAQQFPDLHSELNLSSLELGDSALYFCASSVVGAAYNEQFFGPGTRLTVL.

This clone was recorded a few times. The chain combines TRBV4-1 with TRBJ2-6; D unresolved. The V gene lost 6 bases and the J gene lost 1 base, with 10 bases spanning the gap. Germline V lookup: CDR1 MGHRA, CDR2 YSYEKL. This CDR3 is built from 15 residues. DNA for the CDR3: TGCGCCAGCAGGAAAAGTTCTTCTGGGGCCAACGTCCTGACTTTC. Amino acid sequence: CASRKSSSGANVLTF.

Points on this clone: The sample contains more than one DNA sequence encoding this CDR3. The genes are TRBV10-2 and TRBJ1-1, with D hard to call. Trimming pared 7 bases from V and 2 bases from J, leaving 8 bases between. Germline loops: CDR1 WSHSY, CDR2 SAAADI. The CDR3 length is 12 residues. The CDR3 is CASMGGNTEAFF. For the CDR3, the DNA is TGCGCCAGCATGGGAGGAAACACTGAAGCTTTCTTT.

The chain joins TRBV19 to TRBJ2-7; TRBD1 might be the D (6 bases). Trimming left V 5 bases short and J 3 bases short, with 17 bases between. The CDR3 consists of 15 residues. Germline CDR1 and CDR2: LNHDA and SQIVND (reference sequence). CDR3 loop: CASSLTQGLVYEQYF. DNA for the CDR3: TGTGCCAGTAGTCTAACACAGGGCCTGGTCTACGAGCAGTACTTC.

CDR3 sequence reads: CASSSGHEQYF. CDR3 sequence (DNA): TGTGCCAGCTCCTCCGGGCACGAGCAGTACTTC. The chain employs TRBV6-5 and TRBJ2-7, with D unresolved. Germline assignment: CDR1 MNHEY and CDR2 SVGAGI. This CDR3 is built from 11 residues. V lost 8 bases and J 5 bases, leaving 10 bases between the germline ends.